One TCR beta chain is described in this entry. The CDR3 covers 15 residues. J was trimmed by 2 bases and V by 3 bases; bases with no gene match: 5. Germline V gene lookup returns CDR1 SGDLS and CDR2 YYNGEE. These data belong to a study of blood T cell repertoires in COVID-19. Study in general: Material from acute and convalescent COVID-19 was sourced from the United States, Italy and Spain. Nucleic acid was either cDNA or gDNA, and it came from T cells, B-cell-depleted T cells, or PBMCs.

Assay: immunoSEQ multiplex PCR; the TCRdb copy retains only in-frame clones and omits some. Here the sample spans approximately 70,000 clones, roughly nine tenths being singletons. The clonotype originates from a woman between 18 and 30 years old with acute or convalescent COVID-19. Sequencing was done on a sample of peripheral blood. The chain uses TRBV9 and TRBJ2-3; 8 nucleotides align to TRBD2. The CDR3: CASSALAAFTDTQYF. In nucleotides, the CDR3 is TGTGCCAGCAGCGCACTAGCGGCCTTCACAGATACGCAGTATTTT.